One sample yielded the 32 T cell receptor beta chains listed below, sequenced in a study of shared clonotypes between healthy human individuals. Assay: immunoSEQ multiplex PCR; the TCRdb copy retains only in-frame clones and omits some. The sample includes about 2 million clones, 85% to 95% of them seen just once. What was sequenced was naive CD4+ T cells sorted from blood. Indicated subset: CD45RA+ positively selected. The receptors originated from a man between 18 and 35 years old in good health.

The V call is TRBV6-1, the J call TRBJ1-4; TRBD1 is a possible D gene (6 bases). CDR1 MNHNS and CDR2 SASEGT come from the germline V gene. The CDR3 is 14 amino acids. Between the trimmed V and J ends, which lost 7 bases and 9 bases, there was a span of 18 bases. The CDR3 region is CASTGGPLYQKLFF. CDR3 sequence (DNA): TGTGCCAGCACCGGGGGGCCCCTTTACCAAAAACTGTTTTTT.

The gene calls are TRBV21-1 and TRBJ2-6; the listed D gene, TRBD1, was not tested against the DNA. TRBV21-1 represents a pseudogene. The CDR3 is made up of 14 amino acids. The CDR3 bases are TGTGCCAGCAGCTACCCAGGGGGGGCCAACGTCCTGACTTTC. Its translation is CASSYPGGANVLTF.

The V and J genes are TRBV10-1 and TRBJ2-3, with TRBD2 matching over 12 bases. Trimming removed 5 bases from V and 3 bases from J; junction bases left unmatched: 3. Germline V lookup: CDR1 WNHNN, CDR2 SYGVQD (reference sequence). CDR3 length: 15 amino acids. The CDR3: CASSKGLAGTDTQYF. CDR3 nucleotide sequence: TGCGCCAGCAGTAAAGGACTAGCGGGAACAGATACGCAGTATTTT.

The chain joins TRBV5-6 to TRBJ2-6, with 8 positions matching TRBD1. CDR3 length: 14 residues. From germline, CDR1 is SGHDT and CDR2 YYEEEE. Germline trimming cut 6 bases from V and 2 bases from J; bases unmatched to any gene: 1. DNA of the CDR3: TGTGCCAGCACAGGGGGCGCTGGGGCCAACGTCCTGACTTTC. Its translation is CASTGGAGANVLTF.

As to this clone: This CDR3 is also generated by other DNA sequences in the sample. CDR3 coding DNA: TGTGCCAGCTCACCCCCCGGGGGGGAGCAGTACTTC. Translated, it gives CASSPPGGEQYF. This chain links TRBV18 with TRBJ2-7; 7 nucleotides agree with TRBD2. The CDR3 runs 12 residues. The trim removed 3 bases at V and 7 bases at J, leaving 3 bases unmatched. Germline V CDR1 and CDR2: KGHSH, LQKENI. Full variable domain (missing parts from reference TRBV18 and TRBJ2-7): NAGVMQNPRHLVRRRGQEARLRCSPMKGHSHVYWYRQLPEEGLKFMVYLQKENIIDESGMPKERFSAEFPKEGPSILRIQQVVRGDSAAYFCASSPPGGEQYFGPGTRLTVT.

The chain recombines TRBV30 with TRBJ2-2, with 9 bases that match TRBD1. The CDR3 loop spans 15 amino acids. Looked up from germline, CDR1 is GTSNPN and CDR2 is SVGIG (reference sequence). V gave up 7 bases and J gave up 3 bases; unmatched junction bases: 9. The CDR3 DNA sequence: TGTGCCTCACGACCCCGGGACAGGGACACCGGGGAGCTGTTTTTT. It specifies CASRPRDRDTGELFF.

For the CDR3, the DNA is TGTGCCAGCAGTTCTGACAGCCCCTCATGGCAGTACTTC. It codes for CASSSDSPSWQYF. The rearrangement joins TRBV13 to TRBJ2-7; maybe TRBD1 (5 bases). Trimming stripped 6 bases from V and 9 bases from J, with 18 bases between. Germline V gene lookup returns CDR1 PRHDT and CDR2 FYEKMQ (reference sequence). This CDR3 has 13 amino acids.

The chain couples TRBV6-6 to TRBJ1-2; D possibly corresponds to TRBD1 (6 bases). Trimming removed 6 bases from V and 0 bases from J, with 17 bases in between. CDR3 size: 16 residues. The germline gives CDR1 MNHNY, CDR2 SVGAGI (reference sequence). The DNA of the CDR3 is TGTGCCAGCAGCAAACTACTCGGACAGACTAACTATGGCTACACCTTC. Its translation: CASSKLLGQTNYGYTF.

This chain connects TRBV28 to TRBJ2-3; TRBD2 agrees at 8 bases. Germline V gene sequence: CDR1 MDHEN, CDR2 SYDVKM. This CDR3 is built from 17 residues. With V trimmed by 2 bases and J by 2 bases, 9 bases remained unmatched. The CDR3 nucleotides are TGTGCCAGCAGTTTACCCCAGCGGGGGAAGATCACAGATACGCAGTATTTT. Translated, it gives CASSLPQRGKITDTQYF.

V and J are TRBV11-3 and TRBJ2-4; TRBD1 or TRBD2 may be the D gene (5 bases each). The V gene lost 6 bases and the J gene lost 8 bases, with 26 bases spanning the gap. Looked up from germline, CDR1 is SGHNT and CDR2 is YENEEA. The CDR3 consists of 17 residues. CDR3 region: CASRWKGPVRQRDIQYF. CDR3 in DNA: TGTGCCAGCAGGTGGAAGGGTCCGGTGAGACAGAGGGACATTCAGTACTTC.

The chain joins TRBV9 to TRBJ2-2; TRBD2 matches 7 bases. V lost 0 bases to trimming and J lost 6 bases; unmatched junction nucleotides: 8. This CDR3 is built from 16 residues. CDR1 and CDR2 from the germline V gene are SGDLS and YYNGEE. CDR3: CASSVGAGVSSGELFF. In nucleotides, the CDR3 is TGTGCCAGCAGCGTAGGGGCGGGAGTATCATCCGGGGAGCTGTTTTTT.

The chain is built from TRBV7-9 and TRBJ2-3; TRBD2 matches at 8 bases. Germline CDR1 SEHNR, CDR2 FQNEAQ (reference sequence). The CDR3 is made up of 14 amino acids. Trimming at V came to 5 bases and at J to 5 bases, leaving 6 bases not matched to a gene. The CDR3 nucleotides read TGTGCCAGCAGCCCCCCCGGGGGGGGAGATACGCAGTATTTT. Encoded protein: CASSPPGGGDTQYF.

The V call is TRBV29-1, the J call TRBJ1-5, with D hard to call. CDR1 is SQVTM, CDR2 ANQGSEA, per germline. CDR3 length: 13 amino acids. V lost 7 bases, J lost 4 bases, and 14 bases lay in between. The CDR3 DNA reads TGCAGCGCGCTCTTGGACCGAAATCAGCCCCAGCATTTT. Its protein is CSALLDRNQPQHF.

This chain links TRBV5-1 with TRBJ2-5; TRBD1 agrees at 7 bases. V lost 4 bases to trimming and J lost 1 base; unmatched junction nucleotides: 10. Germline loops: CDR1 SGHRS, CDR2 YFSETQ. The CDR3 totals 16 residues. CDR3 bases: TGCGCCAGCAGCATACTACCACAGGGGACCCAAGAGACCCAGTACTTC. Translated: CASSILPQGTQETQYF. Full variable domain (outside the CDR3, taken from reference TRBV5-1 and TRBJ2-5): KAGVTQTPRYLIKTRGQQVTLSCSPISGHRSVSWYQQTPGQGLQFLFEYFSETQRNKGNFPGRFSGRQFSNSRSEMNVSTLELGDSALYLCASSILPQGTQETQYFGPGTRLLVL.

This chain connects TRBV7-2 to TRBJ1-2, with D hard to call. From germline, CDR1 is SGHTA and CDR2 FQGNSA. There are 12 residues in the CDR3. Trimming removed 3 bases at V and 8 bases at J, with 10 bases between. CDR3 amino acids: CASSLRTTGYTF. CDR3 nucleotide sequence: TGTGCCAGCAGCTTGAGGACGACCGGCTACACCTTC.

CDR3: CASSYPNLTGRAEAFF. CDR3 nucleotide sequence: TGTGCCAGCAGTTACCCAAACTTGACAGGCAGGGCTGAAGCTTTCTTT. V usage is TRBV6-7 and J usage is TRBJ1-1; D is possibly TRBD1 (6 bases). TRBV6-7 is filed as an ORF, its function uncertain. The CDR3 runs to 16 residues. Trimming removed 2 bases at V and 6 bases at J, with 19 bases between.

This chain joins TRBV4-1 and TRBJ1-5; 9 bases agree with TRBD1. Germline values: CDR1 MGHRA, CDR2 YSYEKL. The trim removed 1 base at V and 5 bases at J, leaving 6 bases unmatched. The CDR3 totals 16 residues. Here the CDR3 DNA reads TGCGCCAGCAGCCAAGGCGGGACAGGGATATATCAGCCCCAGCATTTT. Residues: CASSQGGTGIYQPQHF.

The chain is built from TRBV5-1 and TRBJ1-3, with D maybe TRBD1 (5 bases). Germline V gene data show CDR1 as SGHRS and CDR2 as YFSETQ. V lost 0 bases, J lost 4 bases, and 14 bases lay in between. CDR3 length: 16 residues. CDR3 in amino acids: CASSLGVTGGGNTIYF. In nucleotides, the CDR3 is TGCGCCAGCAGCTTGGGAGTCACAGGAGGGGGAAACACCATATATTTT.

The genes are TRBV5-1 and TRBJ1-2; D is unclear. The V end was cut by 4 bases, the J end by 0 bases, with 10 bases between. The CDR3 sequence is 14 residues long. Looked up from germline, CDR1 is SGHRS and CDR2 is YFSETQ. The CDR3 sequence is CASSTGRANYGYTF. The CDR3 nucleotides read TGCGCCAGCAGCACTGGAAGAGCTAACTATGGCTACACCTTC.

This chain uses TRBV11-2 with TRBJ2-7, with D perhaps being TRBD1 or TRBD2 (5 bases each). The CDR3 runs 15 residues. Germline CDR1 reads SGHAT; CDR2 reads FQNNGV. Trimming pared 0 bases from V and 2 bases from J, leaving 11 bases between. The CDR3 nucleotides are TGTGCCAGCAGCTTAGAGATTGGGACCCCCTACGAGCAGTACTTC. Amino acids: CASSLEIGTPYEQYF.

This chain connects TRBV6-1 to TRBJ2-1; D is perhaps TRBD2 (6 bases). This CDR3 has 14 amino acids. The germline CDR1 and CDR2 sequences are MNHNS and SASEGT. Trimming took off 1 base at V and 9 bases at J, with 13 bases between the two ends. The CDR3 here is CASSEVTGGVEQFF. CDR3 bases: TGTGCCAGCAGTGAAGTCACAGGCGGGGTTGAGCAGTTCTTC.

This chain uses TRBV6-4 with TRBJ2-7; D not resolved. Germline values: CDR1 MRHNA, CDR2 SNTAGT. Trimming shortened V by 3 bases and J by 1 base, and 10 bases separated the two germline ends. This CDR3 is 14 amino acids long. The CDR3 region is CASSESYGSYEQYF. The CDR3 nucleotides are TGTGCCAGCAGTGAATCTTACGGATCCTACGAGCAGTACTTC.

The chain uses TRBV25-1 and TRBJ1-5; D not certain. Trimming took 8 bases from V and 3 from J, leaving 14 bases between them. Per the germline V gene, CDR1 is MGHDK and CDR2 is SYGVNS. The CDR3 contains 14 residues. The CDR3 nucleotides read TGTGCCAGCCCTAGACGGAGTTTCAATCAGCCCCAGCATTTT. This sequence encodes CASPRRSFNQPQHF.

Regarding this clone: Other nucleotide sequences in the sample specify the same CDR3. The CDR3 DNA reads TGTGCCATCAGTCGGGACAGGGGGAACACTGAAGCTTTCTTT. Translated, it gives CAISRDRGNTEAFF. J is TRBJ1-1 and V is TRBV10-3; 10 positions match TRBD1. The CDR3 contains 14 residues. The V gene end was trimmed by 5 bases and the J gene end by 1 base; junction bases not matched to a gene: 1. Germline assignment: CDR1 ENHRY and CDR2 SYGVKD.

V usage is TRBV18 and J usage is TRBJ2-7, with D perhaps matching TRBD2 (6 bases). This CDR3 contains 14 residues. Germline V gene data show CDR1 as KGHSH and CDR2 as LQKENI. V dropped 5 bases and J dropped 5 bases, with 16 bases sitting between them. DNA for the CDR3: TGTGCCAGCTCATTGGAGCGGGCCGTGAACGAGCAGTACTTC. This translates into CASSLERAVNEQYF.

Remarks on this clone: Other DNA sequences in the sample encode the same CDR3. V and J are TRBV19 and TRBJ2-7; D gene ambiguous. Germline-derived CDR1 and CDR2 are LNHDA and SQIVND (reference sequence). The CDR3 has 14 residues. Trimming cost V 1 base and J 1 base, with 8 bases left between them. The DNA for the CDR3 is TGTGCCAGTAGTATAGGAACGGTTTCCTACGAGCAGTACTTC. The encoded protein is CASSIGTVSYEQYF.

The rearrangement links TRBV7-9 to TRBJ2-1; 7 positions match TRBD1. Germline-derived CDR1 and CDR2 are SEHNR and FQNEAQ (reference sequence). The V and J ends lost 4 bases and 4 bases, in that order; junction bases with no gene match: 10. The CDR3 extends over 16 amino acids. The chain's CDR3 is CASSSPGTALYNEQFF. CDR3 sequence (DNA): TGTGCCAGCAGCTCCCCCGGGACAGCCCTATACAATGAGCAGTTCTTC.

J is TRBJ2-5 and V is TRBV2, with a possible D match to TRBD2 (5 bases). Germline V gene lookup returns CDR1 SNHLY and CDR2 FYNNEI. V was pared by 7 bases and J by 5 bases, with 11 bases between. The CDR3 totals 12 residues. This chain's CDR3 is CASNNRRETQYF. The CDR3 DNA sequence: TGTGCCAGCAATAATCGGAGGGAGACCCAGTACTTC.

The V and J genes are TRBV5-4 and TRBJ1-3, with no clear D. The CDR3 totals 16 residues. Per the germline V gene, CDR1 is SGHNT and CDR2 is YYREEE (reference sequence). Trimming cost V 4 bases and J 0 bases, with 14 bases left between them. This CDR3 is CASSRPTGSSGNTIYF. The CDR3 nucleotides read TGTGCCAGCAGCCGACCGACGGGAAGCTCTGGAAACACCATATATTTT.

The rearrangement joins TRBV6-5 to TRBJ2-5; TRBD1 agrees at 7 bases. CDR3 length: 14 residues. The germline gives CDR1 MNHEY, CDR2 SVGAGI. The junction had 2 bases not matched to a gene; V was cut back by 2 bases and J by 2 bases. The CDR3 DNA is TGTGCCAGCAGTTACCGACAGGGACAAGAGACCCAGTACTTC. Translation gives CASSYRQGQETQYF.

J is TRBJ2-7 and V is TRBV5-1, with 9 bases matching TRBD1. The CDR3 spans 15 residues. The junction had 8 bases not matched to a gene; V was cut back by 4 bases and J by 3 bases. Germline V gene sequence: CDR1 SGHRS, CDR2 YFSETQ. For the CDR3, the DNA is TGCGCCAGCAGCCCCGGGACAGGGAGCTTCTACGAGCAGTACTTC. Protein: CASSPGTGSFYEQYF.

The chain combines TRBV30 with TRBJ2-5; TRBD1 agrees at 7 bases. The CDR3 totals 13 residues. With V trimmed by 1 base and J by 2 bases, 1 base remained unmatched. CDR1 is GTSNPN and CDR2 is SVGIG in the germline V gene (reference sequence). The CDR3 here is CAWSGGQQETQYF. CDR3 DNA: TGTGCCTGGAGTGGGGGACAGCAAGAGACCCAGTACTTC.